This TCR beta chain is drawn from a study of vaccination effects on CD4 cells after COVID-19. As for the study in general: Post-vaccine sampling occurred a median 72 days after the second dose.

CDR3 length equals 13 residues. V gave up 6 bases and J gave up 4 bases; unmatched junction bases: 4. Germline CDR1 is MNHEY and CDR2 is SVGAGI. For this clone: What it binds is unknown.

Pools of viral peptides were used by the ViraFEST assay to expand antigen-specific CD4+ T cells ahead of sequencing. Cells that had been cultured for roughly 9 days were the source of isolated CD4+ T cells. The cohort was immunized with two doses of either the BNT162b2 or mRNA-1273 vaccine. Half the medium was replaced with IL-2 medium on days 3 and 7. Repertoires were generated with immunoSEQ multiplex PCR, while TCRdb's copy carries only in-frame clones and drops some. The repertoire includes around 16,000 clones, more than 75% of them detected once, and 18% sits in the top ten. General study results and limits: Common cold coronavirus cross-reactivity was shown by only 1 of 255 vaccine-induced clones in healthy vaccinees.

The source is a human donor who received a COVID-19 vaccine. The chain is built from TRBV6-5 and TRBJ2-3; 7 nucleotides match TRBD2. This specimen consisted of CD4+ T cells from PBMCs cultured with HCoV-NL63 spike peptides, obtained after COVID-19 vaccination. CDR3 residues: CASRGGSADTQYF. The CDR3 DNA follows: TGTGCCAGCAGGGGCGGGAGCGCAGATACGCAGTATTTT.